This T cell receptor (beta chain) was documented in a study of cytomegalovirus exposure and HLA in healthy donors. Points from the study as a whole: The authors listed 150 or so TCR beta chains as cytomegalovirus-associated. An analysis was carried out at a later point. It showed that HLA-associated TCR beta chains were more clonally expanded than equally common non-associated chains.

The PCR contained 60 Vbeta and 13 Jbeta primers. Measured with immunoSEQ multiplex PCR; TCRdb has only the in-frame clones, and not every one. This sample has 100,000 to 150,000 clones, with roughly 80% found just once. The CDR3 sequence is 13 residues long. V shed 6 bases and J shed 3 bases, with 12 bases lying between them. Germline V gene sequence: CDR1 MDHEN, CDR2 SYDVKM. In the case of this clone: Its antigen is undetermined. Within the sample, other DNA sequences also encode this same CDR3.

The source material was PBMCs. This sequence joins TRBV28 and TRBJ2-7; D possibly corresponds to TRBD1 (6 bases). The receptor was derived from a man aged 40-50 years in good health and CMV-seronegative. This CDR3 is CASRGQGIYEQYF. The CDR3 DNA is TGTGCCAGCAGAGGTCAGGGGATCTACGAGCAGTACTTC.